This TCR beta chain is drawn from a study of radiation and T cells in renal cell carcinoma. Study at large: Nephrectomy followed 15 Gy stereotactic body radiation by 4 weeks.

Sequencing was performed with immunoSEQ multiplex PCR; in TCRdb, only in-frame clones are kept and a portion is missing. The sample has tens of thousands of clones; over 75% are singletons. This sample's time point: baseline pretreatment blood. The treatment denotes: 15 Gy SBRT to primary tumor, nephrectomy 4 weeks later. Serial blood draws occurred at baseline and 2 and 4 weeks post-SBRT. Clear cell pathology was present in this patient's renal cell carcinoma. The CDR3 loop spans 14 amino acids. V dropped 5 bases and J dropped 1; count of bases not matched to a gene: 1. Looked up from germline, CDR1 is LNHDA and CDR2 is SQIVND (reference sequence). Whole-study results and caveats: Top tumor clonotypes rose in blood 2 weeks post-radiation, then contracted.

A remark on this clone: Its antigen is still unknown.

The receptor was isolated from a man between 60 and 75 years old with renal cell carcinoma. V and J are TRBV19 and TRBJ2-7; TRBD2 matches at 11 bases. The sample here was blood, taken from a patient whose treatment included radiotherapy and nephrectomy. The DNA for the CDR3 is TGTGCCAGTAGTGGACTAGCGGGTTCCTACGAGCAGTACTTC. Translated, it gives CASSGLAGSYEQYF.